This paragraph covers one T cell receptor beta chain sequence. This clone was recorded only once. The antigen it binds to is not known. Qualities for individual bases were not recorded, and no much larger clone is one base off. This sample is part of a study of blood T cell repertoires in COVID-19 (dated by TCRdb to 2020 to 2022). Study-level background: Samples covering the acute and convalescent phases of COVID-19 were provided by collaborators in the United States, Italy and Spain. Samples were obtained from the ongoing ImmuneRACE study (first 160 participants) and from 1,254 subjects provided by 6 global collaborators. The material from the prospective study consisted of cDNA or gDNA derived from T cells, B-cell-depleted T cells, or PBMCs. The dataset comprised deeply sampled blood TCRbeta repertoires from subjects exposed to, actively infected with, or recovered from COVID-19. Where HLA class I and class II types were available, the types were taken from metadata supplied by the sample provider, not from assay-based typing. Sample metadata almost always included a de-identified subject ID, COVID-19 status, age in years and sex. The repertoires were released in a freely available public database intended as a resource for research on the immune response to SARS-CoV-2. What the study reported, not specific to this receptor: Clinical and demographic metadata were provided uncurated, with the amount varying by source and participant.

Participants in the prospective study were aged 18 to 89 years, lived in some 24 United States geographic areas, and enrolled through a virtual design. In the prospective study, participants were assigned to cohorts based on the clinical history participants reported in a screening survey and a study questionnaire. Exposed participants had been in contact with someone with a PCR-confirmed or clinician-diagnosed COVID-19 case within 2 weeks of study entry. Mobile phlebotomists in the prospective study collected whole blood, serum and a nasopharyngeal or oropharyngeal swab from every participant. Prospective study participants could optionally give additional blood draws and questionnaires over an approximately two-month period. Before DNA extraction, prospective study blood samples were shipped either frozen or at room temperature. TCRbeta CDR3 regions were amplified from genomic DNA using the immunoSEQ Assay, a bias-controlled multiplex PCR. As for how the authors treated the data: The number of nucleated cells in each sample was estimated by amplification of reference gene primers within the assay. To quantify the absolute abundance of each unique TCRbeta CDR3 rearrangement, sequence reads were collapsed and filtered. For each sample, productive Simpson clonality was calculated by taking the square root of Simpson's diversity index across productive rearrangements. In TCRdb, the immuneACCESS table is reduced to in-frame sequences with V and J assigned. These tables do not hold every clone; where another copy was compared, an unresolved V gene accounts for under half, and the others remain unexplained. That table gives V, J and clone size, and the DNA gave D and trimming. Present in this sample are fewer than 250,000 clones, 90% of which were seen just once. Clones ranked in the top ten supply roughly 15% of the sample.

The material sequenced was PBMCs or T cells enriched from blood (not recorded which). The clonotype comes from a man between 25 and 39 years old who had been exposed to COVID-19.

The CDR3: CASSHAGNYEQYF. The DNA sequence is TGTGCCAGCAGCCATGCAGGAAACTACGAGCAGTACTTC. The rearranged chain carries TRBV3-1 (or the pseudogene TRBV3-2) and TRBJ2-7; the D gene cannot be named for sure. The CDR3 goes from the cysteine to the phenylalanine over 13 residues. Only the CDR3 portion is preserved as DNA: 39 bases, with reading frame beginning at the first base. V loses 3 bases, J loses 3 bases, and the germline ends lie 9 bases apart. CDR1 and CDR2 (LGHDT, YNNKEL) derive from the germline V gene (reference sequence).